Listed here is a single TCR beta chain. Its matching antigen is unknown. The data were produced by immunoSEQ multiplex PCR, yet TCRdb's version contains in-frame clones alone and is incomplete. The repertoire consists of around 110,000 clones, with 84% occurring once and the leading ten covering around 9.9%. This sample is drawn from a study of T cell responses to AZD1222 COVID-19 vaccine. Study-wide results and limits: Only a handful of AZD1222 recipients, roughly six in all, had baseline seropositivity. Only after the peak T cell response were repertoires sampled. Donors were mostly white British, more females; clonal diversity possibly underestimated.

Deletions cut 2 bases from V and 3 bases from J, with 8 bases between. From germline, CDR1 is MDHEN and CDR2 SYDVKM. The CDR3 is 13 residues long. This chain connects TRBV28 to TRBJ2-7; no clear D. This TCR was sampled from an adult in good health. The specimen comprised peripheral blood, sampled on day 0 of AZD1222 vaccination. CDR3 in DNA: TGTGCCAGCAGTTTACACATAGGCTACGAGCAGTACTTC. Translated, it gives CASSLHIGYEQYF.